This TCR beta chain was documented in a study of T cell responses to AZD1222 COVID-19 vaccine. Trimming left V 0 bases short and J 5 bases short, with 14 bases between. CDR3 size: 15 residues. Germline V gives CDR1 WSHSY, CDR2 SAAADI. Notes on the study in general: Spike-wide coverage was observed for vaccine-associated CD4 TCRs, with dominant responses at 160-218 and 743-854.

Assay used: immunoSEQ multiplex PCR; TCRdb lists only in-frame clones, some missing. This table holds about 93,000 clones, roughly 89% found once. Notes on this clone: Its antigen is not identified.

The receptor's source is an adult in good health. The source was peripheral blood, collected on day 0 of MenACWY control vaccination. The chain links TRBV10-2 to TRBJ2-7; no reliable D call. CDR3 amino acids: CASSESVPMGHEQYF. CDR3 DNA: TGCGCCAGCAGTGAGTCCGTACCCATGGGCCACGAGCAGTACTTC.